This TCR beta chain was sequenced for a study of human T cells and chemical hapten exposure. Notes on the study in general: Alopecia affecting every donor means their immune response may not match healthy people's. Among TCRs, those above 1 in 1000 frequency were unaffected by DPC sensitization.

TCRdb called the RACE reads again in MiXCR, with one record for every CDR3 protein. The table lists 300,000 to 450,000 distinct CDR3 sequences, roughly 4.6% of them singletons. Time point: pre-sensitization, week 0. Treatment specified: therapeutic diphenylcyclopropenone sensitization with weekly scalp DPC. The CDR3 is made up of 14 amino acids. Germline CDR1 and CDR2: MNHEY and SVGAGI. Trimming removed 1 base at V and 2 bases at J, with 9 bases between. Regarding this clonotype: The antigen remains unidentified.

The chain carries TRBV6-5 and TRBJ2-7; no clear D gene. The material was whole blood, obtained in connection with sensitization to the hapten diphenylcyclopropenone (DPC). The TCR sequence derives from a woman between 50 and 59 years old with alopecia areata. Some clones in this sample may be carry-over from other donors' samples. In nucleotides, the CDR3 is TGTGCCAGCAGTTACTTACCTACCCCCTACGAGCAGTACTTC. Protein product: CASSYLPTPYEQYF.